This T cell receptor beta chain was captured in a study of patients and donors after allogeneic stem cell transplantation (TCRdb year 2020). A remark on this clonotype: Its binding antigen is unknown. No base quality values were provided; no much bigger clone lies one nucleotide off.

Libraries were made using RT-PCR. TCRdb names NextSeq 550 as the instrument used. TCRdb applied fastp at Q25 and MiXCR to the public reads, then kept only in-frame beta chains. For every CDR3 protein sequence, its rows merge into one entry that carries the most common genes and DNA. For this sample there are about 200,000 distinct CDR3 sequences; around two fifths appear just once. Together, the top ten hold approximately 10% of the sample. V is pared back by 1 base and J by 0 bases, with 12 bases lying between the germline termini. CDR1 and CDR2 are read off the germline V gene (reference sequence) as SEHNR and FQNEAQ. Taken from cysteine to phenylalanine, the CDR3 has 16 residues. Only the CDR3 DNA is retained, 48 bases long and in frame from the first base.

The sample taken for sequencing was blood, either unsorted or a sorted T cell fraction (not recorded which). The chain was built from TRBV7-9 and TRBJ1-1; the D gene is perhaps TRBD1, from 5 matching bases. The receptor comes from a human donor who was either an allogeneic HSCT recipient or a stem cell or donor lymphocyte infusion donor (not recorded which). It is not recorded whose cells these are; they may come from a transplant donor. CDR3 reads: CASSLGQILMNTEAFF. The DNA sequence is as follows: TGTGCCAGCAGCTTAGGACAGATTCTCATGAACACTGAAGCTTTCTTT.